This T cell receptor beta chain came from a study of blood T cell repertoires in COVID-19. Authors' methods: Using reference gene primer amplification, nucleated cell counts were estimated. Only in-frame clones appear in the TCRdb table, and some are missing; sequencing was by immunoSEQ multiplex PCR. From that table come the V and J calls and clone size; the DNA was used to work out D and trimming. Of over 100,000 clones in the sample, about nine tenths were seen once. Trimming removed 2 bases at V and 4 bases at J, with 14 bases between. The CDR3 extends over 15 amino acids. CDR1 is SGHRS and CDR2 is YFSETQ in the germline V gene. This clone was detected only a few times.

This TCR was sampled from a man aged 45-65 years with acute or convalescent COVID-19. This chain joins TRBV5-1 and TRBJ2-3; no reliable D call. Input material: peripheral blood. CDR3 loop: CASSLMSSGSDTQYF. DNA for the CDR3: TGCGCCAGCAGCTTAATGAGCTCCGGGTCAGATACGCAGTATTTT. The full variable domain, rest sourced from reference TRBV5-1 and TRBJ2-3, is KAGVTQTPRYLIKTRGQQVTLSCSPISGHRSVSWYQQTPGQGLQFLFEYFSETQRNKGNFPGRFSGRQFSNSRSEMNVSTLELGDSALYLCASSLMSSGSDTQYFGPGTRLTVL.